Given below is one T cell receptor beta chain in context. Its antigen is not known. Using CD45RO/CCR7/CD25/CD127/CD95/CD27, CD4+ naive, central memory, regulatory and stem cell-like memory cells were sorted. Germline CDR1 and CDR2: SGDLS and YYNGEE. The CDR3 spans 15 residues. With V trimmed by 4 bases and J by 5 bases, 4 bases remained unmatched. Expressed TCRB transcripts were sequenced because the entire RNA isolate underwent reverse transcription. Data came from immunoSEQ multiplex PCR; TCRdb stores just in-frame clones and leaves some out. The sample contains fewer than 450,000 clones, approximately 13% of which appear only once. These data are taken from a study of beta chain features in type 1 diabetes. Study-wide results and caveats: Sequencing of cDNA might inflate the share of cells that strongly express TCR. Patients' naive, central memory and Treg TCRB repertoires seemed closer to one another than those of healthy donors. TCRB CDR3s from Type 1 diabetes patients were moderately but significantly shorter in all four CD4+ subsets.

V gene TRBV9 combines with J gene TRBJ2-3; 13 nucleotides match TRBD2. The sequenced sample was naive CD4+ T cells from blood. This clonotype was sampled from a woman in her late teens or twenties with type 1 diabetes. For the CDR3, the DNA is TGTGCCAGCAGCTCCCGACTAGCGGGAGGAGATACGCAGTATTTT. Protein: CASSSRLAGGDTQYF. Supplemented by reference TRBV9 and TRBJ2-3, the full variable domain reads DSGVTQTPKHLITATGQRVTLRCSPRSGDLSVYWYQQSLDQGLQFLIQYYNGEERAKGNILERFSAQQFPDLHSELNLSSLELGDSALYFCASSSRLAGGDTQYFGPGTRLTVL.